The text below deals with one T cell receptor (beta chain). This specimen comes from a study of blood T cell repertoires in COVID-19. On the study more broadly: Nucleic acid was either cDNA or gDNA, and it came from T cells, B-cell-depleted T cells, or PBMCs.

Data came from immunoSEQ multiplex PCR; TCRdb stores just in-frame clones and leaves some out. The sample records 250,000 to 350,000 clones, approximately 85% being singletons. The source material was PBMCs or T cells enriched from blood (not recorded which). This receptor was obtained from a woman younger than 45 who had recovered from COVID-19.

In DNA, the CDR3 is TGTGCCAGCAGCGAGGGGACAGTTGATGTAAATACGCAGTATTTT. Translating gives CASSEGTVDVNTQYF. This chain connects TRBV2 to TRBJ2-3; 7 nucleotides match TRBD1. Germline V lookup: CDR1 SNHLY, CDR2 FYNNEI. The CDR3 is made up of 15 amino acids. J lost 7 bases, V lost 6 bases, and 13 bases had no gene match. The full variable domain, its missing parts supplied by reference TRBV2 and TRBJ2-3, is EPEVTQTPSHQVTQMGQEVILRCVPISNHLYFYWYRQILGQKVEFLVSFYNNEISEKSEIFDDQFSVERPDGSNFTLKIRSTKLEDSAMYFCASSEGTVDVNTQYFGPGTRLTVL.